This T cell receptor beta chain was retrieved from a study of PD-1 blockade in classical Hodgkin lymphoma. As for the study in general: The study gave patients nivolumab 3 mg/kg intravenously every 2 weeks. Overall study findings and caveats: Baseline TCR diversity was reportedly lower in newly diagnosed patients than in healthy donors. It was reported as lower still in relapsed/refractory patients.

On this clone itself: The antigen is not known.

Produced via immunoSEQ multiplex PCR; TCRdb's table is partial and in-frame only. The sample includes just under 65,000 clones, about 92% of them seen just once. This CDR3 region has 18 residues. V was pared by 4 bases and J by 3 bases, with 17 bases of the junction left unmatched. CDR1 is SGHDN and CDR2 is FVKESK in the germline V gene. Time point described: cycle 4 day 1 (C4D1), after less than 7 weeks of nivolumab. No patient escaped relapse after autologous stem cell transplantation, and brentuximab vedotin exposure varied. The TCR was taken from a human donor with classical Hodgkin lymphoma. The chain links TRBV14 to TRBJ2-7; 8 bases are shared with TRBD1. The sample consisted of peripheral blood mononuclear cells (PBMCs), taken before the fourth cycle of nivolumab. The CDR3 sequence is CASSPVWTGRDYYYEQYF. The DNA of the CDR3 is TGTGCCAGCAGCCCCGTTTGGACAGGGCGAGACTACTACTACGAGCAGTACTTC.